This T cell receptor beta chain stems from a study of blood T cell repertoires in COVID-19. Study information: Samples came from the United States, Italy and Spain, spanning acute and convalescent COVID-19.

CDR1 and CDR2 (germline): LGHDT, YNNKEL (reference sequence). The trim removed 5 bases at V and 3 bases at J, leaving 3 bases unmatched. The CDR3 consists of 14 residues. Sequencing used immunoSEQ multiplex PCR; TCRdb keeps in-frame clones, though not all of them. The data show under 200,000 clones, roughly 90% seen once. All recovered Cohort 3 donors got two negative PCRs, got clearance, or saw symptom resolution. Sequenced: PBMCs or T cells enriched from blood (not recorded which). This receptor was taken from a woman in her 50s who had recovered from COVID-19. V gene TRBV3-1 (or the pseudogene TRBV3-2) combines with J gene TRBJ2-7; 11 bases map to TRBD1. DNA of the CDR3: TGTGCCAGCAGCGCGGGACAGGGGGGCTACGAGCAGTACTTC. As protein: CASSAGQGGYEQYF.